The source of this T cell receptor (beta chain) is a study of radiation and T cells in renal cell carcinoma. General study results and limits: In blood, top tumor clones expanded by 2 weeks, shrinking by 4. No pretreatment tumor biopsies were available for baseline clonotypes.

Remarks on this clone: What it binds is unknown.

Profiling relied on immunoSEQ multiplex PCR, and the TCRdb table lists in-frame clones only, not all of them. This sample has 40,000 to 60,000 clones; 80% occur once, and the top ten carry roughly 30%. Time point specified: blood 2 weeks post-SBRT. The treatment denotes: 15 Gy SBRT to primary tumor, nephrectomy 4 weeks later. Blood was sampled at baseline, 2 weeks and 4 weeks after SBRT. Clear cell pathology was present in this patient's renal cell carcinoma. Specimen: blood, collected from a patient whose treatment included radiotherapy and nephrectomy. This TCR derives from a woman in her 70s with renal cell carcinoma.

CDR3 sequence reads: CASSEITGANTGELFF. As DNA, the CDR3 is TGTGCCAGCAGTGAAATAACAGGGGCTAACACCGGGGAGCTGTTTTTT. The V gene is TRBV6-1, the J gene TRBJ2-2, with TRBD1 matching over 7 bases. This CDR3 contains 16 residues. V dropped 2 bases and J dropped 2; count of bases not matched to a gene: 5. Germline loops: CDR1 MNHNS, CDR2 SASEGT.